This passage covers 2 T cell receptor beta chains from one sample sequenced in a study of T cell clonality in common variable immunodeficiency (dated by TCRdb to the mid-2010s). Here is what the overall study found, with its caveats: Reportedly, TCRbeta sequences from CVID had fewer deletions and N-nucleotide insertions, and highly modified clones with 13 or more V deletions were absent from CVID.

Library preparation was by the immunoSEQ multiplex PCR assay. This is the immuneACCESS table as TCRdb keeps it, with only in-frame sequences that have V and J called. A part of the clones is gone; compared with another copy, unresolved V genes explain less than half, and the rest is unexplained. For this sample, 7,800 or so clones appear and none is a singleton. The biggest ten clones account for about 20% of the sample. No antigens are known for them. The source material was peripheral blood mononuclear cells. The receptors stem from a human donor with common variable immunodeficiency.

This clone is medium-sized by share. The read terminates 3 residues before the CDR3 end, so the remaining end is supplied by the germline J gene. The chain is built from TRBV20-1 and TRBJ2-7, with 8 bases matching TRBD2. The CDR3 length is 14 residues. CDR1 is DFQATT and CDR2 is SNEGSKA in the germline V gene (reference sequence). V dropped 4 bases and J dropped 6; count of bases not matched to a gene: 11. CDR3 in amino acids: CSATHGGLEAEQYF. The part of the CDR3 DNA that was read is TGCAGTGCTACGCATGGGGGACTAGAGGCCGAG.

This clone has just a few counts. The CDR3 DNA, read in part, is TGTGCCAGCAGTGAAATGGGGTGGGCAGGACAAAACTACGAG. It specifies CASSEMGWAGQNYE. The full-length CDR3 reads as CASSEMGWAGQNYEQYF. The chain is built from TRBV6-1 and TRBJ2-7; a possible D gene is TRBD1 (5 bases). The DNA ends 3 residues before the CDR3 does, and the rest of the CDR3 is filled in from the germline J gene. The length of the CDR3 is 17 residues. Germline lookup yields CDR1 MNHNS and CDR2 SASEGT. V gave up 2 bases and J gave up 3 bases, with 20 bases separating them.